The TCR beta chain under discussion was sequenced for a study of regulatory T cells in long-lasting Graves disease. There are many counts of this clonotype. The CDR3 extends over 12 amino acids. Deletions cut 6 bases from V and 3 bases from J, with 12 bases between. Germline CDR1 is DFQATT and CDR2 is SNEGSKA (reference sequence). Building the TCR beta libraries relied on iRepertoire HTBI primers, and CDR3 regions underwent Arm-PCR. MiXCR, applied by TCRdb to the multiplex PCR reads, yields one record per CDR3 protein. Of about 620,000 distinct CDR3 sequences in the sample, roughly 15% were seen once. Stated time point: newly diagnosed GD, antithyroid drugs for less than 3 months. Following extraction of RNA from PBMCs, that RNA was used to make the TCR library. In addition, the sample was reused for a study of T cells in Graves' hyperthyroidism and ophthalmopathy.

The origin of this receptor is a woman in her thirties with Graves disease. Source: peripheral blood mononuclear cells (PBMCs), taken at new diagnosis, from a patient treated with antithyroid drugs. The rearrangement links TRBV20-1 to TRBJ2-7; D is possibly TRBD1 or TRBD2 (5 bases each). CDR3 in amino acids: CSAARGVYEQYF. Written as DNA, the CDR3 is TGCAGTGCCGCGAGGGGAGTCTACGAGCAGTACTTC.